These 32 T cell receptor beta chains share one sample of origin, sequenced in a study of shared clonotypes between healthy human individuals. Method: immunoSEQ multiplex PCR; TCRdb's copy keeps in-frame clones and lacks some. Here the sample spans 600,000 to 800,000 clones, roughly 72% being singletons. The sequenced material came from memory CD4+ T cells sorted from blood. Subset specified: CD45RA-negative fraction. These receptors all come from a woman aged 30 to 39 in good health.

This chain joins TRBV28 and TRBJ1-4; tentatively, D is TRBD1 (6 bases). The CDR3 has 14 residues. The V end was cut by 10 bases, the J end by 8 bases, with 20 bases between. CDR1 and CDR2 from the germline V gene are MDHEN and SYDVKM. The CDR3 loop is CATQSGGVLEKLFF. CDR3 bases: TGTGCCACCCAATCCGGGGGCGTTTTGGAAAAACTGTTTTTT.

The gene calls are TRBV6-5 and TRBJ1-2; 7 bases agree with TRBD1. This CDR3 has 16 residues. J was trimmed by 0 bases and V by 4 bases; bases with no gene match: 8. Per the germline V gene, CDR1 is MNHEY and CDR2 is SVGAGI. CDR3 DNA: TGTGCCAGCAGTTTCCAGGGGGGGAGAGCTAACTATGGCTACACCTTC. It encodes CASSFQGGRANYGYTF.

The chain uses TRBV10-2 and TRBJ2-2; D remains ambiguous. Germline V gene data show CDR1 as WSHSY and CDR2 as SAAADI. The V end lost 2 bases, the J end lost 3 bases, and 10 bases lay between the germline ends. This CDR3 is built from 15 residues. The CDR3 region is CASSEARVDTGELFF. The DNA for the CDR3 is TGCGCCAGCAGTGAGGCACGAGTTGACACCGGGGAGCTGTTTTTT.

The chain carries TRBV30 and TRBJ1-4, with D perhaps TRBD1 (6 bases). The CDR3 has 15 amino acids. Germline V gene data show CDR1 as GTSNPN and CDR2 as SVGIG (reference sequence). The V end lost 3 bases, the J end lost 0 bases, and 11 bases lay between the germline ends. CDR3 in amino acids: CAWRQGTATNEKLFF. Here the CDR3 DNA reads TGTGCCTGGAGGCAGGGGACCGCAACTAATGAAAAACTGTTTTTT.

This chain uses TRBV6-1 with TRBJ2-1; 7 bases fit TRBD2. From germline, CDR1 is MNHNS and CDR2 SASEGT. The CDR3 contains 15 residues. With 5 bases clipped from V and 7 bases from J, the junction kept 11 bases outside the gene matches. CDR3 amino acids: CASSRRESGGNEQFF. The DNA of the CDR3 is TGTGCCAGCAGTCGGCGGGAGAGTGGAGGGAATGAGCAGTTCTTC.

This chain connects TRBV27 to TRBJ2-5; 12 bases fit TRBD2. The CDR3 extends over 14 amino acids. Losses at the gene ends were 9 bases for V and 2 bases for J; bases not matched to a gene: 4. In germline, CDR1 is MNHEY, CDR2 SMNVEV (reference sequence). The CDR3 spells CASRLAGAQETQYF. CDR3 bases: TGTGCCAGTAGACTAGCGGGGGCTCAAGAGACCCAGTACTTC.

The chain has TRBV28 and TRBJ2-7, with D perhaps TRBD1 or TRBD2 (5 bases each). Germline loops: CDR1 MDHEN, CDR2 SYDVKM. The V and J ends lost 6 bases and 0 bases respectively, with 15 bases between them. The CDR3 runs to 15 residues. Here the CDR3 reads CASSQPGTSSYEQYF. The DNA of the CDR3 is TGTGCCAGCAGCCAACCCGGGACCAGCTCCTACGAGCAGTACTTC.

As concerns this clone: This may be a read error, as it is one base from a much larger clone. The rearrangement links TRBV14 to TRBJ1-1, with D possibly being TRBD1 (5 bases). CDR3 size: 14 residues. V dropped 5 bases and J dropped 0 bases, with 10 bases sitting between them. In germline, CDR1 is SGHDN, CDR2 FVKESK. The CDR3 loop reads CASSKAGMNTEAFF. CDR3 nucleotide sequence: TGTGCCAGCAGCAAAGCAGGGATGAACACTGAAGCTTTCTTT.

This clone has a single count. The chain has TRBV30 and TRBJ2-5; D is possibly TRBD2 (5 bases). Trimming stripped 1 base from V and 1 base from J, with 7 bases between. There are 13 residues in the CDR3. CDR1 and CDR2 from the germline V gene are GTSNPN and SVGIG (reference sequence). The CDR3 protein is CAWSASGQETQYF. CDR3 in DNA: TGTGCCTGGAGTGCAAGCGGCCAAGAGACCCAGTACTTC.

The V and J genes are TRBV19 and TRBJ2-2; D is possibly TRBD2 (5 bases). CDR3 length: 14 residues. The germline gives CDR1 LNHDA, CDR2 SQIVND (reference sequence). V lost 4 bases, J lost 1 base, and 7 bases lay in between. The DNA for the CDR3 is TGTGCCAGTAGTAACCGGGGGAACACCGGGGAGCTGTTTTTT. Its translation: CASSNRGNTGELFF.

V usage is TRBV4-1 and J usage is TRBJ2-3, with 9 positions matching TRBD1. This CDR3 contains 16 residues. Trimming removed 3 bases from V and 4 bases from J; junction bases left unmatched: 8. The V gene's germline CDR1 is MGHRA and CDR2 YSYEKL. The CDR3 DNA reads TGCGCCAGCAGCCATGGCCGGGACAGGGTTGCAGATACGCAGTATTTT. Its translation: CASSHGRDRVADTQYF.

In this sample, this clone turned up a few times. The gene calls are TRBV4-3 and TRBJ1-2, with D maybe TRBD1 (5 bases). From germline, CDR1 is LGHNA and CDR2 YSLEER. The germline V and J ends were trimmed by 0 bases and 4 bases, with 6 bases remaining between them. There are 13 residues in the CDR3. Written as DNA, the CDR3 is TGCGCCAGCAGCCAAGAGGGGCGCTATGGCTACACCTTC. Encoded protein: CASSQEGRYGYTF.

V and J are TRBV7-9 and TRBJ1-2; 8 bases match TRBD1. The germline V gene encodes CDR1 SEHNR and CDR2 FQNEAQ (reference sequence). The CDR3 runs 16 residues. The junction had 14 bases not matched to a gene; V was cut back by 5 bases and J by 6 bases. CDR3 sequence reads: CASSRAPDRVGDGYTF. The CDR3 bases are TGTGCCAGCAGCCGTGCACCGGACAGGGTCGGTGATGGCTACACCTTC.

CDR3 coding DNA: TGCGCCAGCAGCCCGGACAGGTTAGGAGAGACCCAGTACTTC. Its protein product is CASSPDRLGETQYF. The chain is built from TRBV5-1 and TRBJ2-5; 7 bases map to TRBD1. The V and J ends lost 4 bases and 4 bases, in that order; junction bases with no gene match: 7. CDR1 SGHRS and CDR2 YFSETQ come from the germline V gene. The CDR3 is made up of 14 amino acids. Complete variable domain (other parts from reference TRBV5-1 and TRBJ2-5): KAGVTQTPRYLIKTRGQQVTLSCSPISGHRSVSWYQQTPGQGLQFLFEYFSETQRNKGNFPGRFSGRQFSNSRSEMNVSTLELGDSALYLCASSPDRLGETQYFGPGTRLLVL.

The V and J genes are TRBV11-2 and TRBJ2-5; D call uncertain. The CDR3 has 13 amino acids. Germline values: CDR1 SGHAT, CDR2 FQNNGV. V was cut by 5 bases and J by 5 bases, with 12 bases left in between. Here the CDR3 reads CASSLETGETQYF. In nucleotides, the CDR3 is TGTGCCAGCAGCCTCGAGACCGGGGAGACCCAGTACTTC.

The genes are TRBV7-8 and TRBJ1-4; D is perhaps TRBD1 (5 bases). Trimming left V 5 bases short and J 8 bases short, with 18 bases between. CDR1 is SGHVS and CDR2 is FQNEAQ in the germline V gene. The CDR3 runs 15 residues. CDR3 coding DNA: TGTGCCAGCAGCCGTTCAGGGCCGGGGGGGGAAAAACTGTTTTTT. The encoded protein is CASSRSGPGGEKLFF.

The count of this clone is one. The chain combines TRBV18 with TRBJ2-2, with 7 nucleotides matching TRBD2. The germline V gene has CDR1 KGHSH and CDR2 LQKENI. The CDR3 totals 16 residues. With V trimmed by 4 bases and J by 4 bases, 9 bases remained unmatched. CDR3 nucleotides: TGTGCCAGCTCACGCCAGAGCGGGATGAGCACCGGGGAGCTGTTTTTT. Translating it yields CASSRQSGMSTGELFF.

The table lists this clone with a count of one. The rearrangement joins TRBV28 to TRBJ2-5, with D hard to call. Between the trimmed V and J ends, which lost 2 bases and 7 bases, there was a span of 11 bases. The germline gives CDR1 MDHEN, CDR2 SYDVKM. This CDR3 region has 13 residues. The CDR3 DNA reads TGTGCCAGCAGTTTAGAACAGACACTGACCCAGTACTTC. This codes for CASSLEQTLTQYF.

With respect to this clone: Other DNA sequences in the sample encode the same CDR3. V and J are TRBV6-6 and TRBJ2-7; D unresolved. V was shortened by 6 bases and J by 4 bases, with 10 bases between the two germline ends. The germline gives CDR1 MNHNY, CDR2 SVGAGI (reference sequence). CDR3 length: 12 amino acids. The DNA for the CDR3 is TGTGCCAGCAGCCCCGGCGGTTACGAGCAGTACTTC. Protein product: CASSPGGYEQYF.

The rearrangement links TRBV6-5 to TRBJ1-2; D is undetermined. This CDR3 region has 15 residues. V was cut by 0 bases and J by 3 bases, with 11 bases left in between. Germline CDR1 is MNHEY and CDR2 is SVGAGI. The CDR3 sequence is CASSYSFSGDYGYTF. As DNA, the CDR3 is TGTGCCAGCAGTTACTCCTTTAGTGGGGACTATGGCTACACCTTC.

V is TRBV27 and J is TRBJ2-1; D possibly corresponds to TRBD2 (6 bases). The CDR3 runs to 15 residues. Germline-derived CDR1 and CDR2 are MNHEY and SMNVEV (reference sequence). V lost 8 bases and J 4 bases, leaving 18 bases between the germline ends. Written as DNA, the CDR3 is TGTGCCAGCCGCGGGGTGGCAGTCTCATACAATGAGCAGTTCTTC. This codes for CASRGVAVSYNEQFF.

This clone was observed a few times. The V call is TRBV28, the J call TRBJ1-4, with a weak D call TRBD1 (5 bases). Trimming took 8 bases from V and 6 from J, leaving 16 bases between them. The germline V gene encodes CDR1 MDHEN and CDR2 SYDVKM. The CDR3 has 14 residues. CDR3 nucleotide sequence: TGTGCCAGCTGTTCCTCAGGGCGGTATGAAAAACTGTTTTTT. It yields the protein CASCSSGRYEKLFF.

A note on this clone: The sample holds other DNA sequences that translate to the same CDR3. The chain uses TRBV5-1 and TRBJ2-1, with D perhaps matching TRBD1 (5 bases). Deletions cut 1 base from V and 1 base from J, with 9 bases between. The CDR3 runs 15 residues. Germline V gene lookup returns CDR1 SGHRS and CDR2 YFSETQ. The DNA for the CDR3 is TGCGCCAGCAGCTTGTCGTCAGGGTCCTACAATGAGCAGTTCTTC. It is translated as CASSLSSGSYNEQFF.

The V and J genes are TRBV10-3 and TRBJ2-5; TRBD1 might be the D (6 bases). This CDR3 is 15 amino acids long. The V and J ends lost 3 bases and 5 bases respectively, with 16 bases between them. The germline gives CDR1 ENHRY, CDR2 SYGVKD. The DNA of the CDR3 is TGTGCCATCAGTGAAGGGAAAGGGGGAGATGAGACCCAGTACTTC. Its translation is CAISEGKGGDETQYF.

The genes are TRBV5-4 and TRBJ1-2; tentative D call: TRBD1 (6 bases). Germline CDR1 and CDR2: SGHNT and YYREEE (reference sequence). The CDR3 spans 15 residues. V lost 4 bases to trimming and J lost 4 bases, with 17 bases between them. The chain's CDR3 is CASSQASATGYGYTF. CDR3 DNA sequence: TGTGCCAGCAGCCAAGCGTCGGCGACAGGCTATGGCTACACCTTC.

CDR3 amino acids: CASSEGGNTEAFF. The CDR3 nucleotides are TGCGCCAGCAGCGAGGGGGGAAACACTGAAGCTTTCTTT. The rearrangement uses TRBV5-1 and TRBJ1-1; tentative D call: TRBD1 (6 bases). This CDR3 has 13 amino acids. Trimming cost V 4 bases and J 2 bases, with 9 bases left between them. Germline V CDR1 and CDR2: SGHRS, YFSETQ. Looking up the rest from reference TRBV5-1 and TRBJ1-1 gives the full variable domain: KAGVTQTPRYLIKTRGQQVTLSCSPISGHRSVSWYQQTPGQGLQFLFEYFSETQRNKGNFPGRFSGRQFSNSRSEMNVSTLELGDSALYLCASSEGGNTEAFFGQGTRLTVV.

This rearrangement joins TRBV2 to TRBJ2-6; D unclear. The ends were cut back, 1 base at V and 5 bases at J, with 9 bases in the middle. Per the germline V gene, CDR1 is SNHLY and CDR2 is FYNNEI. This CDR3 has 15 residues. The CDR3 spells CASSEGILRANVLTF. The CDR3 bases are TGTGCCAGCAGTGAAGGGATTCTCCGGGCCAACGTCCTGACTTTC.

CDR3 DNA sequence: TGTGCCAGCAGCGTAGTTCCATCTGGGGCCAACGTCCTGACTTTC. Protein: CASSVVPSGANVLTF. The rearrangement joins TRBV9 to TRBJ2-6; D uncertain. V was trimmed by 0 bases and J by 1 base, leaving 5 bases between them. Germline values: CDR1 SGDLS, CDR2 YYNGEE. The CDR3 is 15 amino acids.

This clone showed up just a few times. The chain recombines TRBV5-8 with TRBJ2-1; D is perhaps TRBD1 or TRBD2 (5 bases each). Germline assignment: CDR1 SGHTS and CDR2 YDEGEE. The length of the CDR3 is 17 residues. The V and J ends lost 0 bases and 5 bases respectively, with 18 bases between them. Here the CDR3 reads CASSLGDDWRSNNEQFF. The CDR3 DNA is TGTGCCAGCAGCTTGGGGGACGACTGGCGAAGTAACAATGAGCAGTTCTTC.

This chain joins TRBV5-1 and TRBJ2-3; D is undetermined. The CDR3 contains 12 residues. Between the trimmed V and J ends, which lost 4 bases and 5 bases, there was a span of 8 bases. The germline gives CDR1 SGHRS, CDR2 YFSETQ. The CDR3 region is CASSLWRDTQYF. CDR3 DNA sequence: TGCGCCAGCAGCCTGTGGAGAGATACGCAGTATTTT.

This chain's CDR3 is CASTPGDRAEKLFF. For the CDR3, the DNA is TGTGCCAGCACCCCTGGGGACAGGGCCGAAAAACTGTTTTTT. The chain couples TRBV28 to TRBJ1-4; 9 bases align to TRBD1. Germline assignment: CDR1 MDHEN and CDR2 SYDVKM. The ends lost 7 bases at V and 8 bases at J; junction bases unmatched: 8. The CDR3 totals 14 residues.

About this clone itself: Possible read error: a much larger clone is one base away. The J gene is TRBJ2-7, the V gene TRBV5-4; D ambiguous. V shed 2 bases and J shed 4 bases, with 7 bases lying between them. The CDR3 is made up of 12 amino acids. CDR1 and CDR2 from the germline V gene are SGHNT and YYREEE (reference sequence). The CDR3 DNA sequence: TGTGCCAGCAGCTTAGATAGATACGAGCAGTACTTC. This codes for CASSLDRYEQYF.